This TCR beta chain stems from a study of read filtering for tumor transcriptome and immune sequencing. Whole-study context: Patients were 17 to 20 male and approximately 15 female, mean age roughly 70 years, range about 45 to 85.

Molecular barcoded adaptors covering alpha/delta and beta/gamma chains were used on 400 to 450 ng RNA. TCRdb called the reads again in MiXCR, with one record for every CDR3 protein. Here the sample spans roughly 46,000 distinct CDR3 sequences, about 12% being singletons. Trimming shortened V by 8 bases and J by 7 bases, and 17 bases separated the two germline ends. The CDR3 has 13 amino acids. Per the germline V gene, CDR1 is SEHNR and CDR2 is FQNEAQ (reference sequence). This clonotype has a count of ten or more. The clonotype comes from a donor aged 40 or older with multiple myeloma. Specimen: a population of CD138-negative cells sorted from bone marrow. The chain is built from TRBV7-9 and TRBJ2-5; D is perhaps TRBD2 (5 bases). DNA for the CDR3: TGTGCCAGCCTGTTCGCGGGCCTCGGGACCCAGTACTTC. Protein product: CASLFAGLGTQYF.